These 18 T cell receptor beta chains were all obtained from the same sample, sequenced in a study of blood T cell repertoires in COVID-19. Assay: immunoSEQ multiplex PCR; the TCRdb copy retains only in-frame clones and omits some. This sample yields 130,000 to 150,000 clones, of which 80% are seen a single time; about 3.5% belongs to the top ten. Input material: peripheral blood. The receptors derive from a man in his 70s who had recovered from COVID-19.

CDR3 residues: CASRRLAGGPLGTGELFF. The CDR3 DNA follows: TGTGCCAGCAGACGACTAGCGGGAGGGCCATTGGGCACCGGGGAGCTGTTTTTT. The J gene is TRBJ2-2, the V gene TRBV3-1 (or the pseudogene TRBV3-2); 14 bases fit TRBD2. V lost 6 bases to trimming and J lost 4 bases; unmatched junction nucleotides: 10. This CDR3 comprises 18 residues. The germline V gene encodes CDR1 LGHDT and CDR2 YNNKEL (reference sequence).

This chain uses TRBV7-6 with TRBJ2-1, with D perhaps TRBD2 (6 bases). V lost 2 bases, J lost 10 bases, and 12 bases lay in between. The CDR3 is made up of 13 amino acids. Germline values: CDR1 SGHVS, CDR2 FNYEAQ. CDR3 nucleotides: TGTGCCAGCAGCTTAACCACTAGCAGCGAGCAGTTCTTC. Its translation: CASSLTTSSEQFF. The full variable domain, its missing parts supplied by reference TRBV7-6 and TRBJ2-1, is GAGVSQSPRYKVTKRGQDVALRCDPISGHVSLYWYRQALGQGPEFLTYFNYEAQQDKSGLPNDRFSAERPEGSISTLTIQRTEQRDSAMYRCASSLTTSSEQFFGPGTRLTVL.

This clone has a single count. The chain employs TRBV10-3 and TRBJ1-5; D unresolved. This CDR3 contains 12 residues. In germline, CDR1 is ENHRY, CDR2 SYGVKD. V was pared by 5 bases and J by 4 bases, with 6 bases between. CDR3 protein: CAISSVNQPQHF. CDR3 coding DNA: TGTGCCATCAGTTCTGTTAATCAGCCCCAGCATTTT.

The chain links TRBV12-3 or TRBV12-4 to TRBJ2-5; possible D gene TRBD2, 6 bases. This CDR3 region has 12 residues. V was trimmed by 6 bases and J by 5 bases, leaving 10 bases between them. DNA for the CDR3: TGTGCCAGCAGGGAGGGGACTGAGACCCAGTACTTC. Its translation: CASREGTETQYF.

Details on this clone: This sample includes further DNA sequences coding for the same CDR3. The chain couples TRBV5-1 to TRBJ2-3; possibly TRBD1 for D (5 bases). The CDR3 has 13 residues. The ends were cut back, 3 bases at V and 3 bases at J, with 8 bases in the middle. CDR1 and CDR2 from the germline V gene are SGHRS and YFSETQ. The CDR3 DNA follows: TGCGCCAGCAGCTCTCAGGGAACAGATACGCAGTATTTT. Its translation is CASSSQGTDTQYF.

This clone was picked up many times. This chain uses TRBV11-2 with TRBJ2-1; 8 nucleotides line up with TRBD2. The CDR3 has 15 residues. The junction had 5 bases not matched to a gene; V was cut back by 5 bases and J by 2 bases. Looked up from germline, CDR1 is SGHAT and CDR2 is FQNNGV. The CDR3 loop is CASSPGTSPYNEQFF. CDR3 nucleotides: TGTGCCAGCAGCCCCGGGACTAGTCCCTACAATGAGCAGTTCTTC.

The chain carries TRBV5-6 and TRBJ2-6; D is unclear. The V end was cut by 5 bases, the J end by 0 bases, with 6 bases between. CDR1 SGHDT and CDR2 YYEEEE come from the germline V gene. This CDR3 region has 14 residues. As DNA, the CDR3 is TGTGCCAGCAGATGGCTCTCTGGGGCCAACGTCCTGACTTTC. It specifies CASRWLSGANVLTF.

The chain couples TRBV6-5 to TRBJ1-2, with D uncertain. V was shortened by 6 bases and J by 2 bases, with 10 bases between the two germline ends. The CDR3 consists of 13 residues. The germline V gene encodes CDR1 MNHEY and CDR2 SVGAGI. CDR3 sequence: CASREVSNYGYTF. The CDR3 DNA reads TGTGCCAGCAGGGAGGTATCCAACTATGGCTACACCTTC.

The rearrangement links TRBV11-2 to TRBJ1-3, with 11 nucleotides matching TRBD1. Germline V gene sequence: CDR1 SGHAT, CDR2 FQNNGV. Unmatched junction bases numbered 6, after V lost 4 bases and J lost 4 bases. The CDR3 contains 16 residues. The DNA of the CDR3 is TGTGCCAGCAGCTCCGAGGGACAGGGGGTCGGAAACACCATATATTTT. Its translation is CASSSEGQGVGNTIYF.

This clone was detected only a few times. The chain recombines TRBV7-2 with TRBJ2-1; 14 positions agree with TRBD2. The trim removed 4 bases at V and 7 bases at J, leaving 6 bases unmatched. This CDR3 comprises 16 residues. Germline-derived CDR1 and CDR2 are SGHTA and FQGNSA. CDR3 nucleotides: TGTGCCAGCAGCTCACGGACTAGCGGGAGGTGGAATGAGCAGTTCTTC. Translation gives CASSSRTSGRWNEQFF.

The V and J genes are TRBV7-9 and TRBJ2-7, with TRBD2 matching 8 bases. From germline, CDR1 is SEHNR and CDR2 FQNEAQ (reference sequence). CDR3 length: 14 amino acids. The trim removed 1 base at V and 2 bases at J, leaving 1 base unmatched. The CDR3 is CASSLVSGAYEQYF. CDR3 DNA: TGTGCCAGCAGCTTAGTTAGCGGGGCCTACGAGCAGTACTTC.

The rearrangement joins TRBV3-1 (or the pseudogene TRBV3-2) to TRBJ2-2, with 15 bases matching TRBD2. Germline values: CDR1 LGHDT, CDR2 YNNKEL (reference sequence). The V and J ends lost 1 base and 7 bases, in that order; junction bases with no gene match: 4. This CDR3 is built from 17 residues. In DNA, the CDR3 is TGTGCCAGCAGCCAAGGGACTAGCGGGAGGGCTGACGGGGAGCTGTTTTTT. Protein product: CASSQGTSGRADGELFF.

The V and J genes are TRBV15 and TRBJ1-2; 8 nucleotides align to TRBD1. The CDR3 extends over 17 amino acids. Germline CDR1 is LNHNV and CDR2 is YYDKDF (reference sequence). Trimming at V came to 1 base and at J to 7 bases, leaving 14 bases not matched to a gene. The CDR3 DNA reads TGTGCCACCAGCAGAGGAGGACAGGGATCCCTTATAGCTGGCTACACCTTC. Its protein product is CATSRGGQGSLIAGYTF.

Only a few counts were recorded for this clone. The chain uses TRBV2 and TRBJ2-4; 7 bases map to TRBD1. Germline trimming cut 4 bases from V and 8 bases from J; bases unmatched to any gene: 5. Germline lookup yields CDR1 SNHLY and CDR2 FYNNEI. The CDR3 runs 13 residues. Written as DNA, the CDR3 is TGTGCCAGCAGTGGGGCAGGGGGAGACATTCAGTACTTC. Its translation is CASSGAGGDIQYF.

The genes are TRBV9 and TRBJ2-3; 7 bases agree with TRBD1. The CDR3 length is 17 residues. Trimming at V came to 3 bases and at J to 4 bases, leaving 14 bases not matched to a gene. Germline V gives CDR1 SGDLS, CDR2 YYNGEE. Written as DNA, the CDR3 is TGTGCCAGCAGCGACCCCTGGGACAGCGCCGCCGCAGATACGCAGTATTTT. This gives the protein CASSDPWDSAAADTQYF.

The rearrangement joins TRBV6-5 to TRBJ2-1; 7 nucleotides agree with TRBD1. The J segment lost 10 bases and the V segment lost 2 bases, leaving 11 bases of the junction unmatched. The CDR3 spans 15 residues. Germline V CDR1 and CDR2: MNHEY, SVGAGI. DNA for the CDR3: TGTGCCAGCAGTTACGGGGACCAGGGGGTCCTGGAGCAGTTCTTC. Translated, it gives CASSYGDQGVLEQFF.

The CDR3, as DNA: TGCGCCAGCAGCCTGACTAGCGGGGGAAAGAACACCGGGGAGCTGTTTTTT. It yields the protein CASSLTSGGKNTGELFF. V and J are TRBV4-3 and TRBJ2-2, with TRBD2 matching over 12 bases. The germline V gene has CDR1 LGHNA and CDR2 YSLEER. CDR3 length: 17 residues. Trimming removed 4 bases from V and 1 base from J; junction bases left unmatched: 4.

The CDR3 region has the DNA TGCGCCAGCAGCTTAATTCCCGGGTCCCCCTACGAGCAGTACTTC. Its translation: CASSLIPGSPYEQYF. The rearrangement joins TRBV5-1 to TRBJ2-7, with no clear D. CDR3 length: 15 amino acids. Trimming took 2 bases from V and 2 from J, leaving 14 bases between them. Germline CDR1 reads SGHRS; CDR2 reads YFSETQ.